The 19 T cell receptor beta chains listed next were all sequenced from one sample in a study of regulatory T cells in long-lasting Graves disease. Noted time point: newly diagnosed GD, antithyroid drugs for less than 3 months. Construction of the TCR library relied on RNA isolated from PBMCs. Libraries of TCR beta came from iRepertoire HTBI primers plus Arm-PCR of CDR3 regions. TCRdb called the multiplex PCR reads again in MiXCR, with one record for every CDR3 protein. The sample gives approximately 470,000 distinct CDR3 sequences, about 16% of which show up once; 10% to 15% is in the top ten. These sequences were also reported in another study, on T cells in Graves' hyperthyroidism and ophthalmopathy.

Source: peripheral blood mononuclear cells (PBMCs), taken at new diagnosis, from a patient treated with antithyroid drugs. The receptors were gathered from a man aged 35 to 55 with Graves disease.

This clonotype was seen repeatedly, ten times or more. The chain employs TRBV12-3 or TRBV12-4 and TRBJ1-5; 8 nucleotides match TRBD1. Germline trimming cut 6 bases from V and 4 bases from J; bases unmatched to any gene: 8. CDR3 length equals 15 residues. The CDR3: CASSRRQGLNQPQHF. Here the CDR3 DNA reads TGTGCCAGCAGCAGACGACAGGGGCTAAATCAGCCCCAGCATTTT.

This clonotype was observed a few times. The gene calls are TRBV7-3 and TRBJ2-1; TRBD2 might be the D (5 bases). Trimming stripped 0 bases from V and 10 bases from J, with 7 bases between. The CDR3 sequence is 12 residues long. Germline CDR1 and CDR2: SGHTA and FQGTGA. CDR3 sequence (DNA): TGTGCCAGCAGCTTAACTCGAGGGGAGCAGTTCTTC. It specifies CASSLTRGEQFF.

At least ten counts were recorded for this clonotype. V gene TRBV29-1 combines with J gene TRBJ2-7, with TRBD2 matching 7 bases. The CDR3 totals 14 residues. CDR1 is SQVTM, CDR2 ANQGSEA, per germline. Trimming at V came to 7 bases and at J to 2 bases, leaving 11 bases not matched to a gene. For the CDR3, the DNA is TGCAGCGCCGAAGGTGGCGCGGGGGCCTACGAGCAGTACTTC. Protein sequence: CSAEGGAGAYEQYF.

This clonotype was seen many times. CDR3 nucleotides: TGCAGTGCCAAGGCTCGGCGGGTCAATGTAGCCAAAAACATTCAGTACTTC. This sequence encodes CSAKARRVNVAKNIQYF. J is TRBJ2-4 and V is TRBV20-1; perhaps TRBD2 as D (5 bases). Trimming cost V 6 bases and J 0 bases, with 21 bases left between them. The CDR3 has 17 amino acids. Germline CDR1 is DFQATT and CDR2 is SNEGSKA (reference sequence).

This sequence joins TRBV20-1 and TRBJ2-2; 7 nucleotides agree with TRBD2. Germline lookup yields CDR1 DFQATT and CDR2 SNEGSKA (reference sequence). The CDR3 covers 14 residues. J was trimmed by 5 bases and V by 8 bases; bases with no gene match: 11. The CDR3 reads CSILEGGSTGELFF. The CDR3 DNA reads TGCAGTATCCTAGAGGGCGGGAGTACCGGGGAGCTGTTTTTT.

This clonotype was detected a few times. The chain joins TRBV12-3 or TRBV12-4 to TRBJ2-7, with D perhaps matching TRBD2 (7 bases). The CDR3 spans 14 residues. Trimming stripped 3 bases from V and 7 bases from J, with 16 bases between. The CDR3 sequence: CASSLVGGLGEQYF. CDR3 sequence (DNA): TGTGCCAGCAGTTTGGTCGGGGGGCTAGGGGAGCAGTACTTC.

The sample holds many counts of this clonotype. The V and J genes are TRBV3-1 and TRBJ2-7, with D possibly called TRBD1 or TRBD2 (5 bases each). Germline CDR1 is LGHDT and CDR2 is YNNKEL (reference sequence). This CDR3 has 15 residues. V dropped 1 base and J dropped 6 bases, with 16 bases sitting between them. This CDR3 reads CASSQGRGRVSEQYF. The CDR3 DNA reads as TGTGCCAGCAGCCAAGGTCGGGGCAGGGTCTCCGAGCAGTACTTC.

Notes on this clonotype: A junction boundary mismatches the germline segment, possibly from a read error. This chain connects TRBV7-2 to TRBJ2-7, with 10 bases aligning to TRBD2. Germline values: CDR1 SGHTA, CDR2 FQGNSA. The CDR3 totals 15 residues. The CDR3 region is CSSSPSSGSSYEQYF. The CDR3 DNA sequence: TGTTCCAGCAGCCCTTCTAGCGGGAGCTCCTACGAGCAGTACTTC.

This clonotype has just a few counts. This rearrangement joins TRBV9 to TRBJ2-7; TRBD2 matches at 13 bases. The CDR3 covers 15 residues. The V gene end was trimmed by 2 bases and the J gene end by 4 bases; junction bases not matched to a gene: 3. Germline assignment: CDR1 SGDLS and CDR2 YYNGEE. The DNA of the CDR3 is TGTGCCAGCAGCGTCGGGACTAGCGGGATGTACGAGCAGTACTTC. This sequence encodes CASSVGTSGMYEQYF.

This clonotype was seen many times. This chain uses TRBV28 with TRBJ2-1; 12 bases are shared with TRBD1. The CDR3 extends over 15 amino acids. V lost 3 bases to trimming and J lost 8 bases; unmatched junction nucleotides: 5. The germline gives CDR1 MDHEN, CDR2 SYDVKM. CDR3 DNA sequence: TGTGCCAGCAGTTTCCCGGGACAGGGGGCATATGAGCAGTTCTTC. Its protein is CASSFPGQGAYEQFF.

The chain links TRBV19 to TRBJ2-1; D is unclear. CDR3 length equals 14 residues. V was cut by 3 bases and J by 6 bases, with 12 bases left in between. Germline CDR1 LNHDA, CDR2 SQIVND (reference sequence). The CDR3 here is CASSMGSGFNEQFF. DNA of the CDR3: TGTGCCAGTAGTATGGGGTCGGGTTTCAATGAGCAGTTCTTC. The full variable domain, its missing parts supplied by reference TRBV19 and TRBJ2-1, is DGGITQSPKYLFRKEGQNVTLSCEQNLNHDAMYWYRQDPGQGLRLIYYSQIVNDFQKGDIAEGYSVSREKKESFPLTVTSAQKNPTAFYLCASSMGSGFNEQFFGPGTRLTVL.

As DNA, the CDR3 is TGTGCCAGCAGCCAAGATCTTCGGGGACTAGCGAATTTGAGCTCCTACGAGCAGTTCTTC. Translated: CASSQDLRGLANLSSYEQFF. The chain carries TRBV3-1 and TRBJ2-1, with 10 bases aligning to TRBD2. Trimming removed 0 bases from V and 10 bases from J; junction bases left unmatched: 21. Germline CDR1 is LGHDT and CDR2 is YNNKEL (reference sequence). The CDR3 totals 20 residues.

A few counts support this clonotype. Here the CDR3 DNA reads TGTGCCACCAGCAGAGGCGGCGGGAGGGCCTACGAGCAGTACTTC. It encodes CATSRGGGRAYEQYF. The gene calls are TRBV15 and TRBJ2-7; 9 bases are a match to TRBD2. Trimming at V came to 1 base and at J to 2 bases, leaving 3 bases not matched to a gene. The CDR3 has 15 residues. Germline CDR1 and CDR2: LNHNV and YYDKDF (reference sequence).

This clonotype was seen many times. This CDR3 reads CASSNSGNSYNEQFF. CDR3 coding DNA: TGTGCCAGCAGTAATAGCGGGAACTCCTACAATGAGCAGTTCTTC. This chain joins TRBV28 and TRBJ2-1; 8 bases fit TRBD2. Germline V gene sequence: CDR1 MDHEN, CDR2 SYDVKM. J lost 0 bases, V lost 5 bases, and 3 bases had no gene match. The CDR3 runs to 15 residues.

The sample holds many counts of this clonotype. This chain connects TRBV3-1 to TRBJ2-3; 7 nucleotides match TRBD2. The CDR3 contains 15 residues. Germline V gene lookup returns CDR1 LGHDT and CDR2 YNNKEL (reference sequence). J was trimmed by 5 bases and V by 0 bases; bases with no gene match: 5. CDR3 bases: TGTGCCAGCAGCCAAGATATGAGGGAGGGAGATACGCAGTATTTT. This encodes CASSQDMREGDTQYF.

The chain carries TRBV27 and TRBJ2-3; D is possibly TRBD1 (6 bases). This CDR3 is built from 13 residues. The V end lost 8 bases, the J end lost 0 bases, and 9 bases lay between the germline ends. Germline CDR1 and CDR2: MNHEY and SMNVEV (reference sequence). The CDR3 here is CASRDTSTDTQYF. The DNA for the CDR3 is TGTGCCAGCCGGGACACTAGCACAGATACGCAGTATTTT.

CDR3: CASSAKGTAGNEQFF. DNA for the CDR3: TGTGCCAGCAGCGCAAAAGGGACAGCCGGGAATGAGCAGTTCTTC. This rearrangement joins TRBV7-9 to TRBJ2-1; 7 bases are a match to TRBD1. The CDR3 is made up of 15 amino acids. The V gene end was trimmed by 5 bases and the J gene end by 7 bases; junction bases not matched to a gene: 11. Germline V gene sequence: CDR1 SEHNR, CDR2 FQNEAQ (reference sequence).

The rearrangement links TRBV7-2 to TRBJ2-4, with D unclear. CDR3 length: 14 amino acids. From germline, CDR1 is SGHTA and CDR2 FQGNSA. V lost 5 bases and J 3 bases, leaving 11 bases between the germline ends. This CDR3 reads CASSVDVDKNIQYF. The CDR3, as DNA: TGTGCCAGCAGCGTCGATGTGGACAAAAACATTCAGTACTTC.

The chain recombines TRBV5-1 with TRBJ2-3; D is perhaps TRBD1 (6 bases). The V gene's germline CDR1 is SGHRS and CDR2 YFSETQ. Trimming removed 0 bases from V and 1 base from J, with 15 bases in between. The CDR3 totals 17 residues. The CDR3 DNA follows: TGCGCCAGCAGCTTGGGGACGTCAGGGGACCGCACAGATACGCAGTATTTT. Its translation is CASSLGTSGDRTDTQYF.